Below are 9 T cell receptor beta chains sequenced from a single sample in a study of identical twins. TCRdb reprocessed the 5' RACE reads with MiXCR, giving one entry per CDR3 protein. The repertoire includes 600,000 to 800,000 distinct CDR3 sequences, 21% of them detected once, and around 4.5% sits in the top ten. The same sample was also studied in work on T cells expressing NK-cell markers.

Specimen: PBMCs. All receptors derive from a woman under 30 in good health.

V usage is TRBV10-3 and J usage is TRBJ2-7; D gene ambiguous. Germline V gene data show CDR1 as ENHRY and CDR2 as SYGVKD. The length of the CDR3 is 15 residues. V gave up 0 bases and J gave up 4 bases, with 13 bases separating them. The DNA of the CDR3 is TGTGCCATCAGTGAGTCCATGGGTACGTCTTACGAGCAGTACTTC. Translation: CAISESMGTSYEQYF.

This chain links TRBV29-1 with TRBJ2-4; TRBD1 might be the D (6 bases). Between the trimmed V and J ends, which lost 3 bases and 1 base, there was a span of 16 bases. Looked up from germline, CDR1 is SQVTM and CDR2 is ANQGSEA. The CDR3 has 16 residues. The CDR3 nucleotides are TGCAGCGTTGAGGGGCGTGCAGGGGAGGCCAAAAACATTCAGTACTTC. The encoded protein is CSVEGRAGEAKNIQYF.

This clonotype was observed a single time. This chain links TRBV12-3 or TRBV12-4 with TRBJ2-6, with a possible D match to TRBD1 (6 bases). Trimming pared 10 bases from V and 5 bases from J, leaving 30 bases between. This CDR3 spans 19 amino acids. CDR3 nucleotide sequence: TGTGCCATCACTGTAAGACAGGTCCTCCTCGCTGGGTGGGCCAACGTCCTGACTTTC. Its translation: CAITVRQVLLAGWANVLTF.

V is TRBV12-2 and J is TRBJ2-3; TRBD2, the table's D call, lacks a check against the DNA. TRBV12-2 is assigned pseudogene status. The CDR3 loop spans 17 amino acids. The CDR3 spells CASRLVVGRPGTDTQYF. The CDR3 DNA sequence: TGTGCAAGTCGCTTAGTGGTAGGCAGGCCCGGGACAGATACGCAGTATTTT.

This sequence joins TRBV18 and TRBJ2-2; D is undetermined. This CDR3 spans 11 amino acids. V lost 8 bases and J 7 bases, leaving 8 bases between the germline ends. Germline CDR1 KGHSH, CDR2 LQKENI. CDR3 amino acids: CASPSDGELFF. CDR3 coding DNA: TGTGCCAGCCCTTCCGACGGGGAGCTGTTTTTT.

In this sample, this clonotype turned up a few times. The rearrangement uses TRBV29-1 and TRBJ2-5; no reliable D call. CDR3 size: 12 residues. V was shortened by 3 bases and J by 5 bases, with 10 bases between the two germline ends. CDR1 is SQVTM and CDR2 is ANQGSEA in the germline V gene. The CDR3, as DNA: TGCAGCGTTGAGTACGGGTTTGAGACCCAGTACTTC. The encoded protein is CSVEYGFETQYF.

This chain uses TRBV24-1 with TRBJ1-1; D uncertain. The CDR3 has 12 amino acids. The ends were cut back, 4 bases at V and 11 bases at J, with 13 bases in the middle. Germline V gene data show CDR1 as KGHDR and CDR2 as SFDVKD. CDR3 region: CATSDSGKRAFF. CDR3 nucleotide sequence: TGTGCCACCAGTGACTCCGGGAAAAGGGCTTTCTTT.

The chain joins TRBV12-3 or TRBV12-4 to TRBJ2-2, with D perhaps matching TRBD1 (6 bases). Trimming took off 2 bases at V and 0 bases at J, with 10 bases between the two ends. The CDR3 is made up of 16 amino acids. The CDR3 nucleotides are TGTGCCAGCAGTTTAAGAGGGGGAACGAACACCGGGGAGCTGTTTTTT. Residues: CASSLRGGTNTGELFF.

The sample holds a few counts of this clonotype. The CDR3 sequence is CSASVPEVVQETQYF. As DNA, the CDR3 is TGCAGTGCTAGCGTCCCGGAAGTAGTTCAAGAGACCCAGTACTTC. This rearrangement joins TRBV20-1 to TRBJ2-5; no definite D call. Germline loops: CDR1 DFQATT, CDR2 SNEGSKA (reference sequence). The CDR3 totals 15 residues. Trimming stripped 3 bases from V and 2 bases from J, with 16 bases between.